This T cell receptor beta chain was identified during a study of human T cells and chemical hapten exposure. Study details: Donors were sensitized with 2% DPC on the upper inner arm. The study, taken as a whole, reports: Compared with pre-sensitization or healthy control sets, expanded TCRs clustered more.

As to time point: pre-sensitization, week 0. Described treatment: therapeutic diphenylcyclopropenone sensitization with weekly scalp DPC. The template was total RNA from unfractionated whole blood. Trimming removed 1 base at V and 7 bases at J, with 38 bases between. The CDR3 totals 22 residues. The germline V gene has CDR1 ENHRY and CDR2 SYGVKD. The table lists this clonotype with a few counts. The antigen remains unidentified. Library construction involved attaching unique molecular identifiers to individual cDNA molecules, which allowed quantitative, reproducible TCR counting. MiXCR was run by TCRdb on the RACE reads, yielding one entry per CDR3 protein. The sample yields about 260,000 distinct CDR3 sequences, roughly 8.9% seen once.

Sequences were derived from whole blood, sampled in connection with sensitization to the hapten diphenylcyclopropenone (DPC). V gene TRBV10-3 combines with J gene TRBJ2-7; D is possibly TRBD1 (7 bases). The TCR was taken from a woman in her thirties or forties with alopecia areata. Some clones in this sample may be carry-over from other donors' samples. CDR3 coding DNA: TGTGCCATCAGTGAGTGGACCTCAGGCCGGGACAGCGAGGACTGGCCCGCGGGGGAGCAGTACTTC. Protein product: CAISEWTSGRDSEDWPAGEQYF.